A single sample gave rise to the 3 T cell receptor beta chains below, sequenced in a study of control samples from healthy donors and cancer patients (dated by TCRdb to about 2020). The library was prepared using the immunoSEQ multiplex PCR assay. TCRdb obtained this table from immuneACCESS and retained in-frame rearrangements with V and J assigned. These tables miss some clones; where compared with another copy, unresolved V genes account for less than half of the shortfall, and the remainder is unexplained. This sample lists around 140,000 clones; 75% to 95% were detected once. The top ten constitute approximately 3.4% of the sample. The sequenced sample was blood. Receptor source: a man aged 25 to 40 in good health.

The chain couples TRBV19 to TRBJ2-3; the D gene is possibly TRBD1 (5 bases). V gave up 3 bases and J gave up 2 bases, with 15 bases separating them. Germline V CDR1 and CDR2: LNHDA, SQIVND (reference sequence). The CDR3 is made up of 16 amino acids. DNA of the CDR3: TGTGCCAGTAGTATCGACCAGGCAGGGCACACAGATACGCAGTATTTT. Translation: CASSIDQAGHTDTQYF.

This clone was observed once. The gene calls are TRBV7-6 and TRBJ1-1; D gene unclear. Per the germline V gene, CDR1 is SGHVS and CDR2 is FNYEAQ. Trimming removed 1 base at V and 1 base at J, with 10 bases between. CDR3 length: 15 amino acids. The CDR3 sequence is CASSLVRDSNTEAFF. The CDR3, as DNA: TGTGCCAGCAGCTTAGTGAGAGATTCGAACACTGAAGCTTTCTTT.

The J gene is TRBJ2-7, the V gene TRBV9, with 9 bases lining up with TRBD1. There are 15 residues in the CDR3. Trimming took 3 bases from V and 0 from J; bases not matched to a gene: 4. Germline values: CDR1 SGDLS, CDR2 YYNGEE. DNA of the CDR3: TGTGCCAGCAGCGCCGGGACAGGGCGCTCCTACGAGCAGTACTTC. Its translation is CASSAGTGRSYEQYF.